This T cell receptor beta chain was retrieved from a study of human T cells and chemical hapten exposure. Study details: Recorded diagnoses among the mostly female patients were alopecia areata, totalis or universalis.

The CDR3 is 16 residues long. CDR1 and CDR2 from the germline V gene are SGHAT and FQNNGV. V lost 3 bases to trimming and J lost 1 base, with 15 bases between them. TCRdb used MiXCR to reprocess the RACE reads, holding one entry per CDR3 protein. In the table there are 150,000 to 200,000 distinct CDR3 sequences, roughly 14% of which are singletons. In its sample, this clonotype was seen a few times. Time point meaning: patch test 1, 2 weeks after DPC sensitization. Described treatment: therapeutic diphenylcyclopropenone sensitization with weekly scalp DPC. The sequence was collected from a woman in her 30s with alopecia areata. Some clones in this sample may be carry-over from other donors' samples. Sequencing was performed on whole blood, taken in connection with sensitization to the hapten diphenylcyclopropenone (DPC). This chain connects TRBV11-2 to TRBJ1-1; no reliable D call. In nucleotides, the CDR3 is TGTGCCAGCAGCTTTGCCGCACAGCGATCGAACACTGAAGCTTTCTTT. Its translation is CASSFAAQRSNTEAFF.